This T cell receptor beta chain was retrieved from a study of shared clonotypes between healthy human individuals. Some clones are missing from TCRdb's copy, which holds only in-frame ones; the method was immunoSEQ multiplex PCR. The data contain fewer than 650,000 clones, roughly 72% of them singletons. This clone was detected only once. After removal of 0 bases from V and 4 bases from J, the junction contained 3 bases not matched to a gene. The CDR3 is 15 residues long. Germline CDR1 and CDR2: SGHTA and FQGNSA. Material: PBMCs. The V gene is TRBV7-2, the J gene TRBJ2-1; 7 bases are a match to TRBD1. This sequence was found in a woman aged 40-49 years in good health. Some clones in this sample may be carry-over from other donors' samples. CDR3 region: CASSLAPGQYNEQFF. The CDR3 DNA is TGTGCCAGCAGCTTAGCCCCGGGACAGTACAATGAGCAGTTCTTC.